This T cell receptor (beta chain) originates from a study of T cells in Graves' hyperthyroidism and ophthalmopathy. In its sample, this clonotype was seen many times. Diagnoses were made from clinical symptoms, serum measures (thyroxine and TRAb), thyroid ultrasound and orbital computed tomography. Germline V CDR1 and CDR2: LGHDT, YNNKEL (reference sequence). Trimming stripped 5 bases from V and 6 bases from J, with 18 bases between. The CDR3 spans 15 residues. Researchers amplified the TCR beta CDR3 regions from RNA transcripts. The primer set for the first-round RT-PCR of the TCR CDR3 was HTBI. TCRdb re-called the multiplex PCR reads through MiXCR, storing one row per CDR3 protein. The table lists around 420,000 distinct CDR3 sequences, less than 20% of them singletons.

V and J are TRBV3-1 and TRBJ2-3; D might be TRBD1 or TRBD2, each matching 5 bases. Source material: blood. This sequence was found in a woman between 18 and 29 years old with Graves' hyperthyroidism. The CDR3 loop reads CASSIRDPTTDTQYF. The CDR3 nucleotides are TGTGCCAGCAGCATCCGGGACCCGACCACGGATACGCAGTATTTT.